What follows are 19 T cell receptor beta chains derived from one specimen sequenced in a study of multiple sclerosis patients with progressive multifocal leukoencephalopathy. Time point given: time of PML onset. Measured with immunoSEQ multiplex PCR; TCRdb has only the in-frame clones, and not every one. This sample carries approximately 27,000 clones, approximately 85% of them seen once, and the ten largest clones take roughly an eighth. This specimen consisted of PBMCs, obtained from a patient treated with natalizumab. These receptors came from a woman in her twenties or thirties with progressive multifocal leukoencephalopathy.

The chain carries TRBV7-3 and TRBJ2-2, with D perhaps TRBD1 or TRBD2 (5 bases each). The CDR3 is 14 residues long. V lost 4 bases, J lost 6 bases, and 12 bases lay in between. Germline assignment: CDR1 SGHTA and CDR2 FQGTGA. The CDR3 coding sequence is TGTGCCAGCAGCTCTCAGCTGGGGGCCGGGGAGCTGTTTTTT. It specifies CASSSQLGAGELFF.

This clone was recorded a few times. The chain joins TRBV30 to TRBJ2-7; a weak D match, TRBD1 (6 bases). The germline CDR1 and CDR2 sequences are GTSNPN and SVGIG (reference sequence). Trimming stripped 2 bases from V and 5 bases from J, with 7 bases between. There are 11 residues in the CDR3. The DNA for the CDR3 is TGTGCCTGGAGTAGGGGGAACGAGCAGTACTTC. Translated: CAWSRGNEQYF. The entire variable domain, with the rest obtained from reference TRBV30 and TRBJ2-7, is as follows: SQTIHQWPATLVQPVGSPLSLECTVEGTSNPNLYWYRQAAGRGLQLLFYSVGIGQISSEVPQNLSASRPQDRQFILSSKKLLLSDSGFYLCAWSRGNEQYFGPGTRLTVT.

The chain has TRBV6-6 and TRBJ1-4, with D unclear. In germline, CDR1 is MNHNY, CDR2 SVGAGI (reference sequence). V was clipped by 5 bases and J by 4 bases, with 17 bases between them. The CDR3 is 16 residues long. The CDR3 DNA reads as TGTGCCAGCAGTCCCTACCCCCCGGGAAATAATGAAAAACTGTTTTTT. Its translation: CASSPYPPGNNEKLFF.

The J gene is TRBJ1-1, the V gene TRBV5-1; possibly TRBD1 for D (5 bases). Germline V gives CDR1 SGHRS, CDR2 YFSETQ. This CDR3 comprises 13 residues. V lost 4 bases and J 4 bases, leaving 11 bases between the germline ends. This CDR3 reads CASSAQGFTEAFF. CDR3 bases: TGCGCCAGCAGCGCTCAGGGTTTCACTGAAGCTTTCTTT.

The CDR3 coding sequence is TGCAGCGTAATTGGGGTAGGGGGAAGCACCGGGGAGCTGTTTTTT. Protein product: CSVIGVGGSTGELFF. The rearrangement joins TRBV29-1 to TRBJ2-2; the D gene is possibly TRBD1 (6 bases). The ends were cut back, 6 bases at V and 4 bases at J, with 18 bases in the middle. The CDR3 has 15 residues. From germline, CDR1 is SQVTM and CDR2 ANQGSEA.

As DNA, the CDR3 is TGTGCCAGCAGCTTCGGCGGGTCAAGCCGAGATACGCAGTATTTT. It codes for CASSFGGSSRDTQYF. V gene TRBV11-2 combines with J gene TRBJ2-3, with D tentatively TRBD2 (5 bases). The CDR3 sequence is 15 residues long. V was trimmed by 3 bases and J by 5 bases, leaving 15 bases between them. CDR1 is SGHAT and CDR2 is FQNNGV in the germline V gene.

This clone was detected once. V is TRBV2 and J is TRBJ1-5, with 8 bases fitting TRBD1. The ends lost 5 bases at V and 6 bases at J; junction bases unmatched: 3. This CDR3 has 13 residues. Germline values: CDR1 SNHLY, CDR2 FYNNEI. The CDR3 bases are TGTGCCAGCAGTACAGGGGGACGTCAGCCCCAGCATTTT. Residues: CASSTGGRQPQHF.

The chain couples TRBV7-6 to TRBJ1-4, with D possibly matching TRBD1 (5 bases). The CDR3 loop spans 15 amino acids. The ends were cut back, 6 bases at V and 4 bases at J, with 15 bases in the middle. Per the germline V gene, CDR1 is SGHVS and CDR2 is FNYEAQ. The CDR3 reads CASRPVDSRNEKLFF. DNA for the CDR3: TGTGCCAGCAGACCGGTTGACAGCCGTAATGAAAAACTGTTTTTT.

This clone was counted a single time. This chain's CDR3 is CASSPRTRRGQETQYF. The CDR3, as DNA: TGTGCCAGCAGTCCCCGGACTAGGAGGGGGCAAGAGACCCAGTACTTC. The J gene is TRBJ2-5, the V gene TRBV28; D perhaps matches TRBD2 (7 bases). The length of the CDR3 is 16 residues. Trimming shortened V by 5 bases and J by 2 bases, and 18 bases separated the two germline ends. Germline CDR1 MDHEN, CDR2 SYDVKM. The full variable domain, rest sourced from reference TRBV28 and TRBJ2-5, is DVKVTQSSRYLVKRTGEKVFLECVQDMDHENMFWYRQDPGLGLRLIYFSYDVKMKEKGDIPEGYSVSREKKERFSLILESASTNQTSMYLCASSPRTRRGQETQYFGPGTRLLVL.

This chain connects TRBV4-2 to TRBJ2-5; D is unclear. Germline CDR1 LGHNA, CDR2 YNFKEQ. This CDR3 has 16 residues. V gave up 1 base and J gave up 1 base, with 13 bases separating them. In DNA form, the CDR3 reads TGTGCCAGCAGCCAAGCGTCCAAGTCTGCCCAAGAGACCCAGTACTTC. The encoded protein is CASSQASKSAQETQYF.

J is TRBJ1-3 and V is TRBV29-1, with a possible D match to TRBD1 (5 bases). Trimming took 4 bases from V and 1 from J, leaving 8 bases between them. CDR3 size: 13 residues. Germline-derived CDR1 and CDR2 are SQVTM and ANQGSEA. The CDR3 loop reads CSVVTGSGNTIYF. As DNA, the CDR3 is TGCAGCGTTGTCACAGGATCTGGAAACACCATATATTTT.

The rearrangement joins TRBV4-1 to TRBJ2-2; TRBD2 matches 7 bases. V lost 1 base and J lost 6; bases outside the gene matches: 5. The CDR3 runs 15 residues. CDR1 is MGHRA and CDR2 is YSYEKL in the germline V gene. CDR3 protein: CASSQGTSLAGELFF. The CDR3 coding sequence is TGCGCCAGCAGCCAAGGGACTAGTCTGGCCGGGGAGCTGTTTTTT.

The V and J genes are TRBV4-2 and TRBJ1-2; TRBD1 is a possible D gene (5 bases). The CDR3 has 15 amino acids. The germline CDR1 and CDR2 sequences are LGHNA and YNFKEQ. The V end lost 0 bases, the J end lost 8 bases, and 16 bases lay between the germline ends. The CDR3 bases are TGTGCCAGCAGCCAAGATGGGGGAGGGCATTGGGGCTACACCTTC. Translating it yields CASSQDGGGHWGYTF.

V is TRBV9 and J is TRBJ1-1; 8 bases line up with TRBD1. Germline values: CDR1 SGDLS, CDR2 YYNGEE. The trim removed 4 bases at V and 2 bases at J, leaving 7 bases unmatched. This CDR3 region has 15 residues. CDR3 amino acids: CASSPDQGANTEAFF. The CDR3 nucleotides read TGTGCCAGCAGCCCAGACCAGGGGGCTAACACTGAAGCTTTCTTT.

This clone has more than one count but fewer than ten. The V gene is TRBV6-5, the J gene TRBJ1-1; the match to TRBD1 covers 7 bases. The junction had 5 bases not matched to a gene; V was cut back by 6 bases and J by 4 bases. The CDR3 has 13 amino acids. CDR1 is MNHEY, CDR2 SVGAGI, per germline. The DNA for the CDR3 is TGTGCCAGCAGGCACCAGGGGGGCACTGAAGCTTTCTTT. This sequence encodes CASRHQGGTEAFF.

The V and J genes are TRBV5-4 and TRBJ2-1; no reliable D call. The CDR3 covers 14 residues. Trimming shortened V by 5 bases and J by 0 bases, and 9 bases separated the two germline ends. Germline CDR1 SGHNT, CDR2 YYREEE (reference sequence). For the CDR3, the DNA is TGTGCCAGCAGGGGATACAGCTCCTACAATGAGCAGTTCTTC. It specifies CASRGYSSYNEQFF.

This chain links TRBV11-2 with TRBJ2-3, with a weak D call TRBD2 (7 bases). V gave up 2 bases and J gave up 0 bases, with 15 bases separating them. Per the germline V gene, CDR1 is SGHAT and CDR2 is FQNNGV. The CDR3 covers 17 residues. The CDR3 nucleotides read TGTGCCAGCAGCTTACGATCGGCGGGGGCAAGCACAGATACGCAGTATTTT. This codes for CASSLRSAGASTDTQYF.

This clone turned up a few times. The J gene is TRBJ2-3, the V gene TRBV15; 10 nucleotides align to TRBD2. This CDR3 is 14 amino acids long. The trim removed 4 bases at V and 6 bases at J, leaving 4 bases unmatched. CDR1 is LNHNV, CDR2 YYDKDF, per germline (reference sequence). DNA of the CDR3: TGTGCCACCAGCACTAGCGGGGGAAGCGATACGCAGTATTTT. It is translated as CATSTSGGSDTQYF.

The chain combines TRBV4-3 with TRBJ1-2; D gene uncertain. Germline assignment: CDR1 LGHNA and CDR2 YSLEER. Trimming cost V 0 bases and J 1 base, with 15 bases left between them. CDR3 length: 17 residues. In DNA form, the CDR3 reads TGCGCCAGCAGCCAAGAACGCCAGGATAGGTTTAACTATGGCTACACCTTC. Protein product: CASSQERQDRFNYGYTF.